Shown below are 20 T cell receptor beta chains from a single sample sequenced in a study of human T cells and chemical hapten exposure. The sample's time point: patch test 2, 6 weeks after DPC sensitization. Treatment described: therapeutic diphenylcyclopropenone sensitization with weekly scalp DPC. One entry per CDR3 protein results from TCRdb running MiXCR on the RACE reads. The sample records about 54,000 distinct CDR3 sequences, just under 10% being singletons. The starting material was whole blood, obtained in connection with sensitization to the hapten diphenylcyclopropenone (DPC). These receptors all come from a woman aged 45 to 65 with alopecia areata. Some clones in this sample may be carry-over from other donors' samples.

The rearrangement links TRBV28 to TRBJ2-7; D remains unclear. This CDR3 has 11 amino acids. CDR1 is MDHEN and CDR2 is SYDVKM in the germline V gene. Between the trimmed V and J ends, which lost 5 bases and 9 bases, there was a span of 11 bases. CDR3 loop: CASSLGVPQYF. DNA for the CDR3: TGTGCCAGCAGTCTTGGAGTTCCGCAGTACTTC. The variable domain in full, with the rest retrieved from reference TRBV28 and TRBJ2-7, is DVKVTQSSRYLVKRTGEKVFLECVQDMDHENMFWYRQDPGLGLRLIYFSYDVKMKEKGDIPEGYSVSREKKERFSLILESASTNQTSMYLCASSLGVPQYFGPGTRLTVT.

Details on this clonotype: A read error is possible here, since a much larger clone lies one base away. The chain uses TRBV2 and TRBJ2-7; 11 bases are a match to TRBD1. The CDR3 runs to 13 residues. Germline-derived CDR1 and CDR2 are SNHLY and FYNNEI. The V and J ends lost 11 bases and 4 bases, in that order; junction bases with no gene match: 7. The CDR3 reads CAGGQGAGYEQYF. DNA for the CDR3: TGTGCCGGCGGACAGGGGGCGGGATACGAGCAGTACTTC.

The chain couples TRBV6-2 or TRBV6-3 to TRBJ2-7, with TRBD2 identical over 7 bases. In germline, CDR1 is MNHEY, CDR2 SVGEGT. The CDR3 spans 16 residues. J was trimmed by 2 bases and V by 0 bases; bases with no gene match: 7. The CDR3 DNA sequence: TGTGCCAGCAGTTACTCTGAAGAGGGAGGGCCCTACGAGCAGTACTTC. It codes for CASSYSEEGGPYEQYF.

The chain recombines TRBV29-1 with TRBJ1-3; D gene uncertain. The CDR3 is 11 residues long. The germline CDR1 and CDR2 sequences are SQVTM and ANQGSEA. V lost 7 bases to trimming and J lost 3 bases, with 7 bases between them. The CDR3 loop is CSARFGNTIYF. The CDR3 coding sequence is TGCAGCGCCAGGTTTGGAAACACCATATATTTT. The full variable domain, rest sourced from reference TRBV29-1 and TRBJ1-3, is SAVISQKPSRDICQRGTSLTIQCQVDSQVTMMFWYRQQPGQSLTLIATANQGSEATYESGFVIDKFPISRPNLTFSTLTVSNMSPEDSSIYLCSARFGNTIYFGEGSWLTVV.

The chain carries TRBV7-2 and TRBJ1-6; D remains unclear. The CDR3 is 14 amino acids. V was cut by 1 base and J by 11 bases, with 12 bases left in between. Germline values: CDR1 SGHTA, CDR2 FQGNSA. CDR3 loop: CASSLVSQAPPLHF. In DNA form, the CDR3 reads TGTGCCAGCAGCTTAGTATCCCAGGCACCACCCCTCCACTTT.

As for this clonotype: A single base separates this from a much larger clone, so it may be a read error. V gene TRBV2 combines with J gene TRBJ1-6; tentatively, D is TRBD1 (6 bases). Germline CDR1 is SNHLY and CDR2 is FYNNEI. There are 14 residues in the CDR3. CDR3: CASTPWDNNSPFHF. Written as DNA, the CDR3 is TGTGCCAGCACCCCCTGGGACAATAATTCACCCTTCCACTTT.

This clonotype was seen repeatedly, ten times or more. The DNA for the CDR3 is TGTGCCAGCAGCTACGCTCAGGGTCGTACTGAAGCTTTCTTT. This gives the protein CASSYAQGRTEAFF. The chain links TRBV6-6 to TRBJ1-1, with a possible D match to TRBD1 (5 bases). Between the trimmed V and J ends, which lost 6 bases and 5 bases, there was a span of 16 bases. Germline V gene data show CDR1 as MNHNY and CDR2 as SVGAGI (reference sequence). This CDR3 is 14 amino acids long.

This clonotype was observed a few times. The J gene is TRBJ2-1, the V gene TRBV29-1; D possibly corresponds to TRBD2 (6 bases). The germline V gene encodes CDR1 SQVTM and CDR2 ANQGSEA. V lost 2 bases and J lost 7, with 15 bases in between. The CDR3 consists of 14 residues. The chain's CDR3 is CSVESLRGWNEQFF. In DNA, the CDR3 is TGCAGCGTTGAATCCCTCCGGGGGTGGAATGAGCAGTTCTTC.

The chain links TRBV9 to TRBJ2-5; D assignment may be TRBD1 or TRBD2 (6 bases each). This CDR3 contains 15 residues. The germline CDR1 and CDR2 sequences are SGDLS and YYNGEE. V was pared by 4 bases and J by 2 bases, with 15 bases between. CDR3 in DNA: TGTGCCAGCAGCACCGGGGGCCCCAGTCAAGAGACCCAGTACTTC. Its translation is CASSTGGPSQETQYF.

In its sample, this clonotype was seen many times. The V call is TRBV5-1, the J call TRBJ1-2; 10 bases map to TRBD1. The germline CDR1 and CDR2 sequences are SGHRS and YFSETQ. Trimming removed 4 bases from V and 5 bases from J; junction bases left unmatched: 8. The CDR3 contains 15 residues. This CDR3 reads CASSAGQGVEYGYTF. The CDR3, as DNA: TGCGCCAGCAGCGCTGGACAGGGGGTAGAATATGGCTACACCTTC. The entire variable domain, with the rest obtained from reference TRBV5-1 and TRBJ1-2, is as follows: KAGVTQTPRYLIKTRGQQVTLSCSPISGHRSVSWYQQTPGQGLQFLFEYFSETQRNKGNFPGRFSGRQFSNSRSEMNVSTLELGDSALYLCASSAGQGVEYGYTFGSGTRLTVV.

V usage is TRBV19 and J usage is TRBJ1-5; possibly TRBD1 for D (5 bases). The CDR3 is 18 amino acids. Germline V gives CDR1 LNHDA, CDR2 SQIVND (reference sequence). Deletions cut 6 bases from V and 0 bases from J, with 21 bases between. DNA for the CDR3: TGTGCCAGTAGGCTGACGACAGTCGCCTTGTATAGCAATCAGCCCCAGCATTTT. This codes for CASRLTTVALYSNQPQHF.

The chain uses TRBV12-3 or TRBV12-4 and TRBJ2-2; D is uncertain. The CDR3 loop spans 20 amino acids. V was shortened by 5 bases and J by 6 bases, with 31 bases between the two germline ends. CDR3 DNA sequence: TGTGCCAGCAGTCCATACAAAAAAAGCCGACTCCTGATTGGGTCCGGGGAGCTGTTTTTT. Amino acids: CASSPYKKSRLLIGSGELFF.

This clonotype was seen a few times. V and J are TRBV6-2 or TRBV6-3 and TRBJ1-2, with 7 bases lining up with TRBD1. This CDR3 is built from 12 residues. V was clipped by 7 bases and J by 4 bases; unmatched bases: 3. Germline-derived CDR1 and CDR2 are MNHEY and SVGEGT. This CDR3 is CASTRDSYGYTF. CDR3 sequence (DNA): TGTGCCAGCACCCGGGACAGCTATGGCTACACCTTC.

CDR3 region: CASSPRTDGQYF. CDR3 nucleotides: TGTGCCAGCAGCCCCCGGACAGACGGGCAGTACTTC. The V call is TRBV7-6, the J call TRBJ2-7, with D possibly matching TRBD1 (6 bases). Per the germline V gene, CDR1 is SGHVS and CDR2 is FNYEAQ. The ends were cut back, 5 bases at V and 9 bases at J, with 14 bases in the middle. This CDR3 has 12 residues. The variable domain in full, with the rest retrieved from reference TRBV7-6 and TRBJ2-7, is GAGVSQSPRYKVTKRGQDVALRCDPISGHVSLYWYRQALGQGPEFLTYFNYEAQQDKSGLPNDRFSAERPEGSISTLTIQRTEQRDSAMYRCASSPRTDGQYFGPGTRLTVT.

This clonotype was detected only a few times. The chain is built from TRBV6-6 and TRBJ1-2, with D possibly TRBD1 on 6 matching bases. CDR1 is MNHNY, CDR2 SVGAGI, per germline (reference sequence). The CDR3 runs to 14 residues. The CDR3, as DNA: TGTGCTCATCGGGCAGGGGTGGAAAACTATGGCTACACCTTC. Its translation: CAHRAGVENYGYTF.

The table lists this clonotype with a few counts. The chain employs TRBV29-1 and TRBJ2-3; D not certain. V lost 1 base and J 5 bases, leaving 10 bases between the germline ends. The CDR3 is made up of 13 amino acids. Germline-derived CDR1 and CDR2 are SQVTM and ANQGSEA. CDR3 amino acids: CSVEGATRDTQYF. In DNA, the CDR3 is TGCAGCGTTGAAGGAGCCACCCGAGATACGCAGTATTTT.

The genes are TRBV11-2 and TRBJ2-5; TRBD2 aligns across 8 bases. Per germline, CDR1 SGHAT and CDR2 FQNNGV. Trimming cost V 4 bases and J 1 base; bases outside gene matches: 8. This CDR3 has 16 amino acids. For the CDR3, the DNA is TGTGCCAGCAGCTGGGGGACTAGGGGGTCCCAAGAGACCCAGTACTTC. Translation gives CASSWGTRGSQETQYF.

The sample holds a few counts of this clonotype. The chain recombines TRBV28 with TRBJ2-3, with D possibly being TRBD2 (5 bases). Trimming cost V 6 bases and J 4 bases, with 17 bases left between them. Germline lookup yields CDR1 MDHEN and CDR2 SYDVKM. This CDR3 has 15 amino acids. Here the CDR3 reads CASRTQWAAADTQYF. For the CDR3, the DNA is TGTGCCAGCAGAACCCAGTGGGCAGCGGCAGATACGCAGTATTTT.

This clonotype showed up just a few times. V usage is TRBV7-9 and J usage is TRBJ2-3; D is ambiguous. V shed 5 bases and J shed 0 bases, with 6 bases lying between them. Germline values: CDR1 SEHNR, CDR2 FQNEAQ (reference sequence). This CDR3 has 13 residues. The CDR3 sequence: CASSPASTDTQYF. The DNA of the CDR3 is TGTGCCAGCAGCCCGGCGAGCACAGATACGCAGTATTTT.

This clonotype was recorded at least ten times. V gene TRBV7-2 combines with J gene TRBJ2-1; no clear D. CDR3 length: 12 residues. The V and J ends lost 2 bases and 7 bases respectively, with 6 bases between them. Germline CDR1 is SGHTA and CDR2 is FQGNSA. The CDR3 DNA follows: TGTGCCAGCAGCTTATTTGCGAATGAGCAGTTCTTC. Protein: CASSLFANEQFF.